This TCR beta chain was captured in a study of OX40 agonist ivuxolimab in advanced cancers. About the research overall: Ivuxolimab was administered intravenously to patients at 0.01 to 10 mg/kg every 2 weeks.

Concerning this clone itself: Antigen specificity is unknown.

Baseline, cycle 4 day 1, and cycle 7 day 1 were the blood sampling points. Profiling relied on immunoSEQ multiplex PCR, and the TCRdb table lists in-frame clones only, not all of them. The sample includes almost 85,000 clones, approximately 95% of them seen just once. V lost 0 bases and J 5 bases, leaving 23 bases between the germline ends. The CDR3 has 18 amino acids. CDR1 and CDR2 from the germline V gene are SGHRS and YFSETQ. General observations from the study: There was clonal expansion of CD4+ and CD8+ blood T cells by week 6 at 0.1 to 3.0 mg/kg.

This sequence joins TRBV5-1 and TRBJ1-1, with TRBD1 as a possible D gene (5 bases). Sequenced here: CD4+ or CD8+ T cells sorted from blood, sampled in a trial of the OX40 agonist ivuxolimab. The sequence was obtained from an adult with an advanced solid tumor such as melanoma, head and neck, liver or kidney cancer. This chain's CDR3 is CASSLGWGNGDLGTEAFF. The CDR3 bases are TGCGCCAGCAGCTTGGGGTGGGGGAACGGGGACCTGGGGACTGAAGCTTTCTTT.